These 13 T cell receptor beta chains came from one sample sequenced in a study of OX40 agonist ivuxolimab in advanced cancers. This table comes from immunoSEQ multiplex PCR, and its TCRdb copy is limited to in-frame clones, with some not included. Of some 53,000 clones in the sample, 90% to 95% were seen once. The sequencing here drew on CD4+ or CD8+ T cells sorted from blood, taken in a trial of the OX40 agonist ivuxolimab. The origin of the receptors is an adult with an advanced solid tumor such as melanoma, head and neck, liver or kidney cancer.

Written as DNA, the CDR3 is TGTGCCAGCAGTTACGGGGGAAGGAATGAGCAGTTCTTC. Translation gives CASSYGGRNEQFF. V and J are TRBV6-5 and TRBJ2-1; D may match TRBD1 or TRBD2 (5 bases each). Germline CDR1 is MNHEY and CDR2 is SVGAGI. The germline V and J ends were trimmed by 2 bases and 7 bases, with 9 bases remaining between them. The CDR3 consists of 13 residues.

V is TRBV11-3 and J is TRBJ1-1; 7 nucleotides align to TRBD1. CDR1 SGHNT and CDR2 YENEEA come from the germline V gene. The CDR3 totals 15 residues. Germline trimming cut 5 bases from V and 4 bases from J; bases unmatched to any gene: 10. CDR3: CASSPGDSLATEAFF. CDR3 sequence (DNA): TGTGCCAGCAGCCCGGGGGACAGCCTTGCCACTGAAGCTTTCTTT. The complete variable domain, with remaining parts taken from reference TRBV11-3 and TRBJ1-1, reads EAGVVQSPRYKIIEKKQPVAFWCNPISGHNTLYWYLQNLGQGPELLIRYENEEAVDDSQLPKDRFSAERLKGVDSTLKIQPAELGDSAVYLCASSPGDSLATEAFFGQGTRLTVV.

The chain carries TRBV6-5 and TRBJ1-4; perhaps TRBD1 as D (6 bases). Germline V gene lookup returns CDR1 MNHEY and CDR2 SVGAGI. This CDR3 is built from 13 residues. V lost 2 bases to trimming and J lost 8 bases, with 9 bases between them. The CDR3 here is CASSYRQGEKLFF. CDR3 DNA: TGTGCCAGCAGTTACAGGCAGGGGGAAAAACTGTTTTTT.

The chain is built from TRBV29-1 and TRBJ2-7; D call uncertain. V was shortened by 4 bases and J by 4 bases, with 8 bases between the two germline ends. In germline, CDR1 is SQVTM, CDR2 ANQGSEA. The CDR3 length is 11 residues. The CDR3 spells CSVGGEYEQYF. The CDR3 region has the DNA TGCAGCGTTGGCGGAGAATACGAGCAGTACTTC.

CDR3 sequence: CATRGTELRFEQFF. The CDR3 nucleotides read TGTGCCACGCGCGGGACCGAGCTTAGGTTTGAGCAGTTCTTC. This chain connects TRBV10-3 to TRBJ2-1, with a weak D call TRBD2 (6 bases). Germline V gives CDR1 ENHRY, CDR2 SYGVKD. The germline V and J ends were trimmed by 10 bases and 9 bases, with 22 bases remaining between them. This CDR3 spans 14 amino acids.

The chain carries TRBV11-2 and TRBJ2-5; D is unresolved. Germline CDR1 and CDR2: SGHAT and FQNNGV. The CDR3 contains 11 residues. Trimming shortened V by 5 bases and J by 5 bases, and 6 bases separated the two germline ends. For the CDR3, the DNA is TGTGCCAGCAGCGCCTGGGAGACCCAGTACTTC. Its protein is CASSAWETQYF.

This clone was detected once. This chain joins TRBV5-1 and TRBJ2-7; D uncertain. Trimming pared 4 bases from V and 6 bases from J, leaving 11 bases between. CDR1 and CDR2 (germline): SGHRS, YFSETQ. The CDR3 loop spans 12 amino acids. CDR3 loop: CASSPTWTEQYF. CDR3 nucleotides: TGCGCCAGCAGCCCCACGTGGACCGAGCAGTACTTC.

The chain recombines TRBV14 with TRBJ2-1; tentatively, D is TRBD2 (5 bases). Deletions cut 3 bases from V and 7 bases from J, with 13 bases between. CDR3 length: 14 amino acids. The germline V gene has CDR1 SGHDN and CDR2 FVKESK. CDR3 DNA sequence: TGTGCCAGCAGCCAGGGCGGAGGTGGTAATGAGCAGTTCTTC. This codes for CASSQGGGGNEQFF.

This chain links TRBV13 with TRBJ2-2; D is uncertain. CDR3 size: 15 residues. Per the germline V gene, CDR1 is PRHDT and CDR2 is FYEKMQ (reference sequence). Trimming left V 1 base short and J 1 base short, with 7 bases between. The CDR3 DNA reads as TGTGCCAGCAGCTTAGCTAGAAAGAACACCGGGGAGCTGTTTTTT. It yields the protein CASSLARKNTGELFF.

V usage is TRBV11-3 and J usage is TRBJ2-7, with 9 bases matching TRBD2. CDR1 is SGHNT and CDR2 is YENEEA in the germline V gene. The length of the CDR3 is 15 residues. Trimming at V came to 1 base and at J to 3 bases, leaving 4 bases not matched to a gene. CDR3 protein: CASSLAASGIYEQYF. CDR3 bases: TGTGCCAGCAGCTTAGCGGCTAGCGGGATCTACGAGCAGTACTTC.

J is TRBJ2-3 and V is TRBV13; D ambiguous. The length of the CDR3 is 12 residues. V was trimmed by 2 bases and J by 4 bases, leaving 4 bases between them. Germline CDR1 is PRHDT and CDR2 is FYEKMQ (reference sequence). The DNA of the CDR3 is TGTGCCAGCAGCTTATTGGCAGATACGCAGTATTTT. This codes for CASSLLADTQYF. The full variable domain, rest sourced from reference TRBV13 and TRBJ2-3, is AAGVIQSPRHLIKEKRETATLKCYPIPRHDTVYWYQQGPGQDPQFLISFYEKMQSDKGSIPDRFSAQQFSDYHSELNMSSLELGDSALYFCASSLLADTQYFGPGTRLTVL.

This clone is a singleton in its sample. V and J are TRBV7-8 and TRBJ1-2, with 9 positions matching TRBD1. CDR3 length equals 13 residues. Losses at the gene ends were 5 bases for V and 8 bases for J; bases not matched to a gene: 6. The germline CDR1 and CDR2 sequences are SGHVS and FQNEAQ. The CDR3 region is CASSLGTGQGYTF. The CDR3 DNA reads as TGTGCCAGCAGCCTCGGGACAGGGCAAGGCTACACCTTC.

The chain joins TRBV4-1 to TRBJ2-1, with 8 bases fitting TRBD1. Germline values: CDR1 MGHRA, CDR2 YSYEKL. The CDR3 is 15 residues long. The trim removed 5 bases at V and 5 bases at J, leaving 8 bases unmatched. The CDR3 region is CASSAIGTGDNEQFF. The DNA for the CDR3 is TGCGCCAGCAGCGCGATCGGGACAGGCGACAATGAGCAGTTCTTC.